The 18 T cell receptor beta chains reported below all come from one sample, sequenced in a study of blood T cell repertoires in COVID-19. Produced via immunoSEQ multiplex PCR; TCRdb's table is partial and in-frame only. Of about 40,000 clones in the sample, roughly 84% are singletons; the top ten hold approximately 2.6%. Input material: peripheral blood. The receptors were sampled from a human donor in a cohort sampled during active COVID-19.

V is TRBV24-1 and J is TRBJ1-4, with a weak D call TRBD1 (6 bases). V lost 4 bases and J lost 7, with 15 bases in between. Per the germline V gene, CDR1 is KGHDR and CDR2 is SFDVKD. CDR3 length: 15 residues. CDR3 bases: TGTGCCACCAGTGACCCCCGGACAGCGGCTGAAAAACTGTTTTTT. Protein sequence: CATSDPRTAAEKLFF.

This chain uses TRBV6-1 with TRBJ2-3; TRBD2 matches at 12 bases. After removal of 4 bases from V and 6 bases from J, the junction contained 8 bases not matched to a gene. Germline V gene sequence: CDR1 MNHNS, CDR2 SASEGT. The CDR3 has 16 residues. The CDR3 loop is CASSGGLTSGGDTQYF. The CDR3 DNA follows: TGTGCCAGCAGTGGAGGACTCACTAGCGGGGGGGATACGCAGTATTTT.

This chain uses TRBV6-2 or TRBV6-3 with TRBJ1-2, with 11 bases aligning to TRBD1. The CDR3 length is 15 residues. Germline V gene sequence: CDR1 MNHEY, CDR2 SVGEGT. V trimming: 6 bases; J trimming: 7 bases; junction bases outside the gene matches: 10. The CDR3 region is CASSPGTGGKGGYTF. DNA of the CDR3: TGTGCCAGCAGCCCAGGGACAGGGGGAAAAGGTGGCTACACCTTC.

This chain links TRBV5-8 with TRBJ1-4, with TRBD1 as a possible D gene (6 bases). Germline V gives CDR1 SGHTS, CDR2 YDEGEE. V was cut by 4 bases and J by 4 bases, with 23 bases left in between. This CDR3 has 18 residues. The CDR3 coding sequence is TGTGCCAGCAGCCGCGCCGGATCTCCAGGGGTTGGTAATGAAAAACTGTTTTTT. Translation gives CASSRAGSPGVGNEKLFF.

The chain's CDR3 is CASSTGTGLFYEQYF. DNA for the CDR3: TGTGCCAGCAGCACTGGGACAGGCCTATTCTACGAGCAGTACTTC. The chain employs TRBV9 and TRBJ2-7; 8 bases map to TRBD1. CDR3 size: 15 residues. Germline lookup yields CDR1 SGDLS and CDR2 YYNGEE. V trimming: 4 bases; J trimming: 3 bases; junction bases outside the gene matches: 9.

The V gene is TRBV7-6, the J gene TRBJ2-7; 7 bases match TRBD2. In germline, CDR1 is SGHVS, CDR2 FNYEAQ. CDR3 length equals 15 residues. J gave up 3 bases and V 5 bases, and 10 bases lay outside the gene matches. The CDR3 bases are TGTGCCAGCAGCCCATCACTAGCGCAAGACTACGAGCAGTACTTC. Its protein is CASSPSLAQDYEQYF.

The chain uses TRBV9 and TRBJ2-3; 13 nucleotides agree with TRBD2. This CDR3 contains 17 residues. J gave up 2 bases and V 4 bases, and 7 bases lay outside the gene matches. Germline values: CDR1 SGDLS, CDR2 YYNGEE. The CDR3 reads CASSPRLAGGDTDTQYF. CDR3 nucleotide sequence: TGTGCCAGCAGCCCCCGACTAGCGGGGGGAGACACAGATACGCAGTATTTT.

This chain joins TRBV3-1 (or the pseudogene TRBV3-2) and TRBJ2-7; a weak D match, TRBD2 (5 bases). Trimming shortened V by 2 bases and J by 6 bases, and 8 bases separated the two germline ends. CDR1 and CDR2 from the germline V gene are LGHDT and YNNKEL (reference sequence). This CDR3 region has 12 residues. The CDR3 region is CASSQLGGEQYF. The CDR3 bases are TGTGCCAGCAGCCAATTAGGAGGCGAGCAGTACTTC.

The rearrangement links TRBV10-1 to TRBJ2-2, with D perhaps TRBD2 (7 bases). CDR3 length: 13 amino acids. Trimming removed 3 bases at V and 8 bases at J, with 10 bases between. Looked up from germline, CDR1 is WNHNN and CDR2 is SYGVQD (reference sequence). The CDR3 loop reads CASSDRGAGELFF. In DNA, the CDR3 is TGCGCCAGCAGTGATCGGGGGGCTGGGGAGCTGTTTTTT.

This chain joins TRBV30 and TRBJ1-1; D gene ambiguous. Germline V gene data show CDR1 as GTSNPN and CDR2 as SVGIG (reference sequence). The CDR3 sequence is 13 residues long. Trimming cost V 0 bases and J 0 bases, with 5 bases left between them. In nucleotides, the CDR3 is TGTGCCTGGAGTGTAGAGCTGAACACTGAAGCTTTCTTT. Protein: CAWSVELNTEAFF. The full variable domain, rest sourced from reference TRBV30 and TRBJ1-1, is SQTIHQWPATLVQPVGSPLSLECTVEGTSNPNLYWYRQAAGRGLQLLFYSVGIGQISSEVPQNLSASRPQDRQFILSSKKLLLSDSGFYLCAWSVELNTEAFFGQGTRLTVV.

This rearrangement joins TRBV30 to TRBJ1-3, with D unclear. Germline lookup yields CDR1 GTSNPN and CDR2 SVGIG (reference sequence). V dropped 1 base and J dropped 7 bases, with 14 bases sitting between them. The CDR3 has 14 residues. The CDR3 nucleotides read TGTGCCTGGAGTGAAGGCAGTAACTACAACACCATATATTTT. This sequence encodes CAWSEGSNYNTIYF.

The chain is built from TRBV19 and TRBJ1-2, with 8 bases fitting TRBD1. The J segment lost 4 bases and the V segment lost 6 bases, leaving 7 bases of the junction unmatched. The germline gives CDR1 LNHDA, CDR2 SQIVND (reference sequence). The CDR3 is 14 amino acids. The CDR3, as DNA: TGTGCCAGTAGGACTCAGGGGGCCGGCTATGGCTACACCTTC. This sequence encodes CASRTQGAGYGYTF.

Notes on this clone: The sample holds other DNA sequences that translate to the same CDR3. The chain links TRBV7-3 to TRBJ2-3, with a tentative D call TRBD1 (5 bases). V lost 4 bases and J 0 bases, leaving 5 bases between the germline ends. Germline values: CDR1 SGHTA, CDR2 FQGTGA. CDR3 length equals 13 residues. The CDR3 sequence: CASSSGSTDTQYF. The CDR3 DNA is TGTGCCAGCAGCTCAGGGAGCACAGATACGCAGTATTTT.

V and J are TRBV5-1 and TRBJ1-1; 7 positions match TRBD1. The CDR3 has 13 amino acids. Trimming cost V 5 bases and J 1 base; bases outside gene matches: 2. Per the germline V gene, CDR1 is SGHRS and CDR2 is YFSETQ. The CDR3: CASSGTENTEAFF. The CDR3 nucleotides read TGCGCCAGCAGTGGGACAGAGAACACTGAAGCTTTCTTT.

This clone occurred once. The rearrangement uses TRBV25-1 and TRBJ1-2; 11 positions agree with TRBD1. J was trimmed by 4 bases and V by 1 base; bases with no gene match: 5. The CDR3 sequence is 16 residues long. Germline V gives CDR1 MGHDK, CDR2 SYGVNS. The CDR3 protein is CASSESPGQGVYGYTF. As DNA, the CDR3 is TGTGCCAGCAGTGAATCCCCGGGACAGGGGGTCTATGGCTACACCTTC.

The V call is TRBV15, the J call TRBJ2-5; 8 bases are shared with TRBD1. V was clipped by 0 bases and J by 3 bases; unmatched bases: 18. In germline, CDR1 is LNHNV, CDR2 YYDKDF (reference sequence). The CDR3 sequence is 20 residues long. The CDR3 is CATSREGAGGAPPGEETQYF. The CDR3 DNA reads as TGTGCCACCAGCAGAGAGGGGGCAGGGGGCGCCCCTCCGGGGGAAGAGACCCAGTACTTC.

The J gene is TRBJ2-1, the V gene TRBV19; the match to TRBD2 covers 11 bases. This CDR3 region has 16 residues. V shed 4 bases and J 9 bases; nucleotides not matched to a gene: 11. Per germline, CDR1 LNHDA and CDR2 SQIVND (reference sequence). CDR3 amino acids: CASSSPSVAGGSEQFF. As DNA, the CDR3 is TGTGCCAGTAGTAGCCCAAGTGTAGCGGGGGGGAGTGAGCAGTTCTTC.

The chain is built from TRBV29-1 and TRBJ1-4; D might be TRBD1 (5 bases). This CDR3 has 16 residues. Germline values: CDR1 SQVTM, CDR2 ANQGSEA. With 1 base removed from V and 7 bases from J, the gap between germline ends came to 19 bases. The CDR3 nucleotides read TGCAGCGTTGAAGTCGGGACCCCGGGAGAGAGTGAAAAACTGTTTTTT. It codes for CSVEVGTPGESEKLFF.